A selection of T cell receptor beta chains follows, all from one sample in a study of blood T cells in healthy people across ages. TCRdb ran MiXCR on the 5' RACE reads and lists one entry per CDR3 protein. The data contain about a million distinct CDR3 sequences, roughly half of them singletons. The sample comprised blood. The source of these receptors is a woman aged 55-70 years in good health. CDR3s include the opening cysteine and the closing phenylalanine or tryptophan. D genes are given only for firm matches. The size field is filled for only some rows; it gives once, few, many or a size class.

abundance	j_gene	v_gene	d_gene	CDR3nt	CDR3aa
.	TRBJ2-1	TRBV18	TRBD1	TGTGCCAGCTCAGGGGACAGGGCCAACAATGAGCAGTTCTTC	CASSGDRANNEQFF
.	TRBJ2-2	TRBV29-1	.	TGCAGCGTTGATACCGCGAACACCGGGGAGCTGTTTTTT	CSVDTANTGELFF
.	TRBJ2-2	TRBV15	TRBD2	TGTGCCACCAGCAGAACTTTTCCGGGACTAGAAGAGGGCGGGGAGCTGTTTTTT	CATSRTFPGLEEGGELFF
once	TRBJ2-7	TRBV20-1	TRBD2	TGCAGTGCTGATGTGAGCGGGAGATTCTACGAGCAGTACTTC	CSADVSGRFYEQYF
.	TRBJ2-3	TRBV28	TRBD2	TGTGCCAGCAGTTTCGCACTAGCGGGATACACAGATACGCAGTATTTT	CASSFALAGYTDTQYF
.	TRBJ2-1	TRBV27	.	TGTGCCGGGACCCGGGGTGGAGGACTCTCCTACAATGAGCAGTTCTTC	CAGTRGGGLSYNEQFF
.	TRBJ2-5	TRBV9	.	TGTGCCAGCAGCTCCCGGGACTCGCTGGGGGAGACCCAGTACTTC	CASSSRDSLGETQYF
.	TRBJ2-7	TRBV12-3/TRBV12-4	TRBD2	TGTGCCAGCAGTTGGGGACTAGCGGTCTCCTCCTACGAGCAGTACTTC	CASSWGLAVSSYEQYF
few	TRBJ2-7	TRBV20-1	.	TGCAGTGCTAGGCTGGCCCAAACCTACGAGCAGTACTTC	CSARLAQTYEQYF
few	TRBJ2-2	TRBV15	.	TGTGCCACCAGCAGAGATTTGGCCGCCGGGGAGCTGTTTTTT	CATSRDLAAGELFF
.	TRBJ2-2	TRBV20-1	TRBD2	TGCAGTGCTCCCTCCAGCGGGAGTGGTACCGGGGAGCTGTTTTTT	CSAPSSGSGTGELFF
.	TRBJ2-7	TRBV5-1	.	TGCGCCAGCAGCTTGGATCTGACAGCCGAGCAGTACTTC	CASSLDLTAEQYF
.	TRBJ1-6	TRBV9	.	TGTGCCAGCAGCGTAGATGCCTCTCGAAGGGATTCACCCCTCCACTTT	CASSVDASRRDSPLHF
.	TRBJ2-1	TRBV12-3/TRBV12-4	.	TGTGCCAGCAGTTCAGGGGTTTTGGCGGCAACTACATACCCTTCGAATGAGCAGTTCTTC	CASSSGVLAATTYPSNEQFF
.	TRBJ2-7	TRBV4-1	.	TGCGCCAGCAGCCAAGGGACAGACCTCTACGAGCAGTACTTC	CASSQGTDLYEQYF
few	TRBJ2-5	TRBV7-2	.	TGTGCCAGCAGCGCAAATCCCCAGGGGAAAGAGACCCAGTACTTC	CASSANPQGKETQYF
.	TRBJ1-2	TRBV9	.	TGTGCCAGCAGTGGGACGGGGGAAGCTGGCTACACCTTC	CASSGTGEAGYTF
.	TRBJ2-6	TRBV12-3/TRBV12-4	.	TGTGCCAGCAGTTCCCGACACCTCTCTGGGGCCAACGTCCTGACTTTC	CASSSRHLSGANVLTF
.	TRBJ2-5	TRBV4-2	TRBD2	TGTGCCAGCAGCCAGTTCGGGAGGGCCGGCGAGACCCAGTACTTC	CASSQFGRAGETQYF
.	TRBJ2-7	TRBV27	.	TGTGCCAGCAGGGAGTCGTTGTCCTACGAGCAGTACTTC	CASRESLSYEQYF
many	TRBJ1-2	TRBV7-9	TRBD1	TGTGCCAGCAGCGCAGGGACAGGGGGCTATGGCTACACCTTC	CASSAGTGGYGYTF
few	TRBJ2-7	TRBV20-1	TRBD2	TGCAGTGCTCTGGGACTAGCGGGATTTCCCGAGTACGAGCAGTACTTC	CSALGLAGFPEYEQYF
few	TRBJ2-6	TRBV20-1	.	TGCAGTGCTAGAGAAATAGTGGGGTCGATCTCTGGGGCCAACGTCCTGACTTTC	CSAREIVGSISGANVLTF
.	TRBJ2-7	TRBV6-2/TRBV6-3	.	TGTGCCAGCACCCGGGTTAATCCCTACGAGCAGTACTTC	CASTRVNPYEQYF
.	TRBJ2-7	TRBV27	.	TGTGCCAACAGTTTAAGGTCAGGGAGCTACGAGCAGTACTTC	CANSLRSGSYEQYF
.	TRBJ2-3	TRBV9	TRBD2	TGTGCCAGCAGCGTATCTAGCGGGAGTGTTTCTACGCAGTATTTT	CASSVSSGSVSTQYF
.	TRBJ2-3	TRBV5-1	.	TGCGCCAGCAGCTTGTTACCCGGGACTCATACGCAGTATTTT	CASSLLPGTHTQYF
.	TRBJ2-1	TRBV20-1	.	TGCAGTGCTAGAGAGACTCCCGCAAACAATGAGCAGTTCTTC	CSARETPANNEQFF
few	TRBJ2-1	TRBV27	TRBD2	TGTGCCAGCAGTTTAGGGACTAGCGGGAGGTACAATGAGCAGTTCTTC	CASSLGTSGRYNEQFF
.	TRBJ2-7	TRBV13	.	TGTGCCAGCAGCATCAATCGACAGGAAAAGCAGTACTTC	CASSINRQEKQYF
once	TRBJ2-7	TRBV15	TRBD2	TGTGCCACCAGCAGAAAACTAGCGGGAGAGGGTGAGCAGTACTTC	CATSRKLAGEGEQYF
.	TRBJ2-7	TRBV27	TRBD1	TGTGCCAGCAGTAGCCTTGGACAGGGCTCCTACGAGCAGTACTTC	CASSSLGQGSYEQYF
.	TRBJ1-6	TRBV27	.	TGTGCCAGCAGGCTACAATTCGTACTCAATTCACCCCTCCACTTT	CASRLQFVLNSPLHF
few	TRBJ2-1	TRBV6-1	.	TGTGCCAGCAGTCGGGACTACAATGAGCAGTTCTTC	CASSRDYNEQFF
.	TRBJ2-7	TRBV4-1	TRBD2	TGCGCCAGCAGCCAGGGACTAGCGTCCGAGCAGTACTTC	CASSQGLASEQYF
.	TRBJ2-3	TRBV3-1	TRBD2	TGTGCCAGCAGCCAAAGTCTAGCGGGGGCTGCAGATACGCAGTATTTT	CASSQSLAGAADTQYF
.	TRBJ2-4	TRBV11-2	TRBD1	TGTGCCAGCAGCTTGACAGGGACAAACATTCAGTACTTC	CASSLTGTNIQYF
.	TRBJ2-5	TRBV10-3	.	TGTGCCTCGCAGGGGGGGCAAGAGACCCAGTACTTC	CASQGGQETQYF
.	TRBJ1-1	TRBV12-3/TRBV12-4	.	TGTGCCAGCAGTAGGGAATCCGGGAACACTGAAGCTTTCTTT	CASSRESGNTEAFF
few	TRBJ2-7	TRBV12-3/TRBV12-4	.	TGTGCCAGCAGTTTAGGTCACAGCTTCTACGAGCAGTACTTC	CASSLGHSFYEQYF
.	TRBJ1-1	TRBV28	.	TGTGCCAGCAGTTTGGGACAAGGAGCTTTCTTT	CASSLGQGAFF
few	TRBJ2-7	TRBV29-1	.	TGCAGCGTTTCCGACAGGCGCCTTCTGTACGAGCAGTACTTC	CSVSDRRLLYEQYF
.	TRBJ2-7	TRBV30	.	TGTGCCTGGAGTGTAGCTCTCTCCTACGAGCAGTACTTC	CAWSVALSYEQYF
few	TRBJ2-7	TRBV20-1	.	TGCAGTGCTAGAGGACGGTTGTTTTACGAGCAGTACTTC	CSARGRLFYEQYF
.	TRBJ2-7	TRBV11-1	.	TGTGCCAGCAGTTACCAGGGCGGGGTTACCTACGAGCAGTACTTC	CASSYQGGVTYEQYF
.	TRBJ2-6	TRBV15	.	TGTGCCACGTACGGTGAGAGCTCTGGGGCCAACGTCCTGACTTTC	CATYGESSGANVLTF